A selection of T cell receptor beta chains follows, all from one sample in a study of blood T cell repertoires in COVID-19. Profiling relied on immunoSEQ multiplex PCR, and the TCRdb table lists in-frame clones only, not all of them. The table records fewer than 400,000 clones, 85% of them present only once. Specimen: peripheral blood. The receptors here all came from a woman aged 18-35 years with acute or convalescent COVID-19. CDR3s include the opening cysteine and the closing phenylalanine or tryptophan. Fields, in order: V gene, clone size, J gene, D gene, CDR3 protein, CDR3 DNA. The D gene is left open where the match is weak. A row's size may be missing; if present it is once, few, many or a size class.

v_call: TRBV6-5
clone_size: once
j_call: TRBJ1-2
d_call: TRBD1
cdr3_aa: CAILPRTGPIYGYTF
cdr3_nt: TGTGCCATCCTCCCCCGGACAGGGCCTATCTATGGCTACACCTTC

v_call: TRBV2
clone_size: NA
j_call: TRBJ2-7
d_call: TRBD2
cdr3_aa: CASTQRSGTSATYEQYF
cdr3_nt: TGTGCCAGCACCCAGAGGTCAGGGACTAGCGCGACCTACGAGCAGTACTTC

v_call: TRBV5-4
clone_size: NA
j_call: TRBJ2-3
d_call: TRBD2
cdr3_aa: CASSLTTSGTDTQYF
cdr3_nt: TGTGCCAGCAGCTTGACCACTAGCGGCACAGATACGCAGTATTTT

v_call: TRBV6-2/TRBV6-3
clone_size: NA
j_call: TRBJ2-3
d_call: NA
cdr3_aa: CASSYPPEDTQYF
cdr3_nt: TGTGCCAGCAGTTATCCCCCGGAGGATACGCAGTATTTT

v_call: TRBV9
clone_size: NA
j_call: TRBJ1-4
d_call: TRBD1
cdr3_aa: CASSDTIGQATNEKLFF
cdr3_nt: TGTGCCAGCAGCGATACCATCGGACAGGCAACTAATGAAAAACTGTTTTTT

v_call: TRBV19
clone_size: NA
j_call: TRBJ1-5
d_call: NA
cdr3_aa: CASSIGAANQPQHF
cdr3_nt: TGTGCCAGTAGTATAGGGGCAGCAAATCAGCCCCAGCATTTT

v_call: TRBV5-1
clone_size: NA
j_call: TRBJ2-5
d_call: NA
cdr3_aa: CASSETGETQYF
cdr3_nt: TGCGCCAGCAGCGAGACCGGGGAGACCCAGTACTTC

v_call: TRBV5-1
clone_size: NA
j_call: TRBJ1-2
d_call: NA
cdr3_aa: CASSLAMGDYGYTF
cdr3_nt: TGCGCCAGCAGCTTGGCCATGGGAGACTATGGCTACACCTTC

v_call: TRBV10-3
clone_size: NA
j_call: TRBJ1-5
d_call: NA
cdr3_aa: CAIGSAGPGPQHF
cdr3_nt: TGTGCCATCGGATCTGCGGGACCTGGGCCCCAGCATTTT

v_call: TRBV7-9
clone_size: NA
j_call: TRBJ2-3
d_call: TRBD2
cdr3_aa: CASSPPGGTDTQYF
cdr3_nt: TGTGCCAGCAGCCCCCCGGGAGGGACAGATACGCAGTATTTT